What follows are 32 T cell receptor beta chains derived from one specimen sequenced in a study of T cells in Graves' hyperthyroidism and ophthalmopathy. Amplified TCR beta CDR3 regions derived from RNA transcripts. The HTBI primer set was used in a first-round RT-PCR of the TCR CDR3. From the multiplex PCR reads, TCRdb called clonotypes with MiXCR, one entry per CDR3 protein. Here the sample spans fewer than 650,000 distinct CDR3 sequences, approximately 14% being singletons. Material: blood. All receptors derive from a woman in her thirties with Graves' hyperthyroidism that later progressed to Graves' ophthalmopathy.

The chain is built from TRBV14 and TRBJ2-2; perhaps D is TRBD1 or TRBD2 (5 bases each). CDR1 SGHDN and CDR2 FVKESK come from the germline V gene. Trimming took off 0 bases at V and 5 bases at J, with 7 bases between the two ends. The CDR3 extends over 14 amino acids. CDR3 sequence: CASSQEWGTGELFF. In DNA, the CDR3 is TGTGCCAGCAGCCAAGAGTGGGGGACCGGGGAGCTGTTTTTT.

The chain has TRBV19 and TRBJ2-1; D perhaps matches TRBD2 (6 bases). Between the trimmed V and J ends, which lost 1 base and 7 bases, there was a span of 11 bases. Germline V CDR1 and CDR2: LNHDA, SQIVND (reference sequence). This CDR3 comprises 14 residues. The CDR3 bases are TGTGCCAGTAGTATAGCGGGAGAATTAAATGAGCAGTTCTTC. As protein: CASSIAGELNEQFF.

V usage is TRBV3-1 and J usage is TRBJ2-3, with TRBD1 matching over 9 bases. V shed 4 bases and J 4 bases; nucleotides not matched to a gene: 12. CDR3 length: 17 residues. Germline V gives CDR1 LGHDT, CDR2 YNNKEL (reference sequence). The CDR3 is CASSRTPGQGRSDTQYF. CDR3 coding DNA: TGTGCCAGCAGCCGCACCCCGGGACAGGGTCGATCAGATACGCAGTATTTT.

The rearrangement uses TRBV19 and TRBJ1-1, with a possible D match to TRBD1 (5 bases). Germline CDR1 reads LNHDA; CDR2 reads SQIVND (reference sequence). This CDR3 has 15 amino acids. V was pared by 3 bases and J by 0 bases, with 11 bases between. CDR3 nucleotide sequence: TGTGCCAGTAGTATGAGGCAGGGCTTGAACACTGAAGCTTTCTTT. This sequence encodes CASSMRQGLNTEAFF.

This clonotype was seen at least ten times. The chain is built from TRBV12-3 or TRBV12-4 and TRBJ2-5; 9 bases align to TRBD2. Trimming took 7 bases from V and 5 from J; bases not matched to a gene: 17. The CDR3 is 17 amino acids. CDR3 sequence: CASTSSWIAGDGETQYF. The CDR3 DNA reads TGTGCCAGCACCTCCTCTTGGATAGCGGGAGACGGGGAGACCCAGTACTTC.

This clonotype has more than one count but fewer than ten. The rearrangement joins TRBV19 to TRBJ2-7; 9 positions match TRBD1. CDR3 length: 14 amino acids. J lost 5 bases, V lost 4 bases, and 6 bases had no gene match. Looked up from germline, CDR1 is LNHDA and CDR2 is SQIVND (reference sequence). Here the CDR3 reads CASSTGQGFHEQYF. The CDR3 DNA reads TGTGCCAGTAGTACCGGACAGGGGTTTCACGAGCAGTACTTC. Based on the CDR3 plus reference TRBV19 and TRBJ2-7, the full variable domain is DGGITQSPKYLFRKEGQNVTLSCEQNLNHDAMYWYRQDPGQGLRLIYYSQIVNDFQKGDIAEGYSVSREKKESFPLTVTSAQKNPTAFYLCASSTGQGFHEQYFGPGTRLTVT.

In this sample, this clonotype turned up a few times. The CDR3 DNA follows: TGTGCCAGCAGCCCTGGCATGGGGACACTATTCTACAATGAGCAGTTCTTC. This translates into CASSPGMGTLFYNEQFF. The chain couples TRBV7-9 to TRBJ2-1, with a weak D call TRBD1 (6 bases). The CDR3 contains 17 residues. The germline CDR1 and CDR2 sequences are SEHNR and FQNEAQ (reference sequence). V was trimmed by 5 bases and J by 3 bases, leaving 20 bases between them.

This clonotype was observed at least ten times. V and J are TRBV10-3 and TRBJ2-1; 7 bases are shared with TRBD2. This CDR3 is 14 amino acids long. CDR1 and CDR2 (germline): ENHRY, SYGVKD. V lost 6 bases to trimming and J lost 2 bases; unmatched junction nucleotides: 4. The CDR3 protein is CAIRGAGTYNEQFF. The CDR3 coding sequence is TGTGCCATCAGGGGAGCGGGGACCTACAATGAGCAGTTCTTC.

This clonotype was counted only a few times. The CDR3 DNA reads TGTGCCAGCAGCTTAGGTCGAACCGACATCTATTCACCCCTCCACTTT. This translates into CASSLGRTDIYSPLHF. The V call is TRBV7-9, the J call TRBJ1-6; D is undetermined. The CDR3 is made up of 16 amino acids. Trimming cost V 1 base and J 8 bases, with 15 bases left between them. Germline CDR1 and CDR2: SEHNR and FQNEAQ (reference sequence).

This clonotype was picked up many times. The rearrangement links TRBV7-9 to TRBJ1-1; D possibly corresponds to TRBD1 (5 bases). Germline V gene lookup returns CDR1 SEHNR and CDR2 FQNEAQ (reference sequence). Trimming pared 5 bases from V and 5 bases from J, leaving 15 bases between. The CDR3 is 14 amino acids. The DNA for the CDR3 is TGTGCCAGCAGCCCCGGGGCCCACGGGACTGAAGCTTTCTTT. Translated: CASSPGAHGTEAFF.

This chain uses TRBV6-5 with TRBJ2-7, with TRBD1 identical over 7 bases. The CDR3 is 14 residues long. Germline V gene lookup returns CDR1 MNHEY and CDR2 SVGAGI. The J segment lost 3 bases and the V segment lost 2 bases, leaving 4 bases of the junction unmatched. CDR3 in DNA: TGTGCCAGCAGTTACACTAGGACAGGCTACGAGCAGTACTTC. Amino acids: CASSYTRTGYEQYF.

This clonotype was observed many times. The gene calls are TRBV12-3 or TRBV12-4 and TRBJ1-4; possible D gene TRBD1, 6 bases. This CDR3 comprises 17 residues. V was pared by 6 bases and J by 3 bases, with 20 bases between. The CDR3 spells CASSPTAYRVANEKLFF. Here the CDR3 DNA reads TGTGCCAGCAGCCCTACGGCGTACAGGGTGGCTAATGAAAAACTGTTTTTT.

The rearrangement uses TRBV11-2 and TRBJ1-2; 7 nucleotides match TRBD1. This CDR3 spans 14 amino acids. Germline V gene data show CDR1 as SGHAT and CDR2 as FQNNGV. The V gene end was trimmed by 0 bases and the J gene end by 4 bases; junction bases not matched to a gene: 2. The CDR3 is CASSLDRTGYGYTF. CDR3 nucleotides: TGTGCCAGCAGCTTAGATCGGACAGGCTATGGCTACACCTTC.

This clonotype was seen more than once but under ten times. In nucleotides, the CDR3 is TGTGCCAGCAGCCTCTACCTACGGAGCCTGGATGAGCAGTTCTTC. Amino acid sequence: CASSLYLRSLDEQFF. The genes are TRBV13 and TRBJ2-1, with D unclear. The V gene lost 5 bases and the J gene lost 8 bases, with 19 bases spanning the gap. The CDR3 covers 15 residues. The germline gives CDR1 PRHDT, CDR2 FYEKMQ (reference sequence).

This clonotype appeared many times. The chain joins TRBV10-3 to TRBJ2-3; D possibly corresponds to TRBD2 (6 bases). V lost 5 bases and J lost 0, with 12 bases in between. From germline, CDR1 is ENHRY and CDR2 SYGVKD. This CDR3 has 15 residues. The CDR3 loop is CAISFSGPSTDTQYF. CDR3 coding DNA: TGTGCCATCAGTTTTAGCGGACCGAGCACAGATACGCAGTATTTT.

This clonotype was detected ten times or more. This chain links TRBV5-1 with TRBJ2-2; TRBD1 or TRBD2 may be the D gene (5 bases each). In germline, CDR1 is SGHRS, CDR2 YFSETQ. V was trimmed by 1 base and J by 1 base, leaving 17 bases between them. This CDR3 contains 18 residues. Here the CDR3 reads CASSLFPGRAMNTGELFF. CDR3 DNA sequence: TGCGCCAGCAGCTTGTTCCCGGGACGGGCAATGAACACCGGGGAGCTGTTTTTT.

This clonotype was recorded at least ten times. The chain uses TRBV12-3 or TRBV12-4 and TRBJ1-5; D not resolved. This CDR3 region has 13 residues. Trimming removed 4 bases at V and 7 bases at J, with 11 bases between. The CDR3 region is CASSSEARQPQHF. CDR3 nucleotide sequence: TGTGCCAGCAGTTCGGAAGCCCGACAGCCCCAGCATTTT.

Details on this clonotype: One end of the junction is discordant with germline, which a read error may explain. J is TRBJ2-3 and V is TRBV3-1; TRBD2 matches at 12 bases. Per the germline V gene, CDR1 is LGHDT and CDR2 is YNNKEL (reference sequence). The CDR3 extends over 17 amino acids. CDR3 sequence (DNA): TGTGCCAGCAGCCAACTACTAGCGGGAGGACTCACAGATACGCAGGATTTT. Protein product: CASSQLLAGGLTDTQDF.

This clonotype appeared a few times. The V and J genes are TRBV30 and TRBJ2-4; 11 nucleotides align to TRBD2. The CDR3 is 13 residues long. Losses at the gene ends were 7 bases for V and 7 bases for J; bases not matched to a gene: 6. Germline V gene lookup returns CDR1 GTSNPN and CDR2 SVGIG (reference sequence). CDR3 region: CALQGLADNIQYF. As DNA, the CDR3 is TGTGCCTTACAGGGACTAGCGGACAACATTCAGTACTTC.

CDR3 DNA: TGTGCCAGCGCGCCTAAGCTTAGCACAGATACGCAGTATTTT. Protein product: CASAPKLSTDTQYF. The chain combines TRBV19 with TRBJ2-3; D unclear. There are 14 residues in the CDR3. CDR1 is LNHDA, CDR2 SQIVND, per germline (reference sequence). V was trimmed by 9 bases and J by 0 bases, leaving 13 bases between them.

The chain links TRBV11-3 to TRBJ1-6; 10 positions agree with TRBD1. Unmatched junction bases numbered 6, after V lost 3 bases and J lost 7 bases. CDR1 SGHNT and CDR2 YENEEA come from the germline V gene. CDR3 length: 16 residues. The CDR3 DNA is TGTGCCAGCAGCTTCACGGGACAGGGGCGGAATTCACCCCTCCACTTT. Encoded protein: CASSFTGQGRNSPLHF.

There are many counts of this clonotype. The chain links TRBV7-8 to TRBJ1-6; unclear D gene. Trimming left V 5 bases short and J 9 bases short, with 17 bases between. In germline, CDR1 is SGHVS, CDR2 FQNEAQ. There are 15 residues in the CDR3. CDR3 in amino acids: CASSPNLGQISPLHF. In DNA form, the CDR3 reads TGTGCCAGCAGCCCCAATCTCGGCCAGATTTCACCCCTCCACTTT.

Details on this clonotype: This may be a read error, as it is one base from a much larger clone. This chain joins TRBV6-1 and TRBJ1-2; D unresolved. The CDR3 has 11 amino acids. Germline V gene sequence: CDR1 MNHNS, CDR2 SASEGT. Deletions cut 7 bases from V and 2 bases from J, with 5 bases between. CDR3 DNA sequence: TGTGCCAGCATCGGCAACTATGGCTACACCTTC. Translating it yields CASIGNYGYTF.

This clonotype was counted at least ten times. CDR3 protein: CASGTSEGDTQYF. CDR3 bases: TGTGCCAGCGGGACTTCTGAAGGCGATACGCAGTATTTT. V is TRBV2 and J is TRBJ2-3; possibly TRBD2 for D (6 bases). V was pared by 8 bases and J by 6 bases, with 15 bases between. The CDR3 consists of 13 residues. Germline V gene lookup returns CDR1 SNHLY and CDR2 FYNNEI.

A few counts support this clonotype. The chain combines TRBV15 with TRBJ2-1; 12 bases match TRBD2. CDR3 length: 15 residues. Germline V lookup: CDR1 LNHNV, CDR2 YYDKDF (reference sequence). J was trimmed by 8 bases and V by 2 bases; bases with no gene match: 4. CDR3: CATSRLAGGVDEQFF. In DNA, the CDR3 is TGTGCCACCAGCAGACTAGCGGGAGGGGTAGATGAGCAGTTCTTC. The variable domain in full, completed from reference TRBV15 and TRBJ2-1, reads DAMVIQNPRYQVTQFGKPVTLSCSQTLNHNVMYWYQQKSSQAPKLLFHYYDKDFNNEADTPDNFQSRRPNTSFCFLDIRSPGLGDTAMYLCATSRLAGGVDEQFFGPGTRLTVL.

This clonotype was recorded at least ten times. The gene calls are TRBV10-3 and TRBJ2-1; 14 bases align to TRBD2. Germline values: CDR1 ENHRY, CDR2 SYGVKD. V lost 6 bases to trimming and J lost 1 base; unmatched junction nucleotides: 8. CDR3 length: 18 residues. The CDR3 DNA sequence: TGTGCCATCAGCGCACAAGGGACTAGCGGGAGTTCCTACAATGAGCAGTTCTTC. Its translation: CAISAQGTSGSSYNEQFF.

Details on this clonotype: At one boundary the junction diverges from the germline segment, which might be a read error. The chain couples TRBV20-1 to TRBJ1-1, with 8 bases matching TRBD1. Germline V gene data show CDR1 as DFQATT and CDR2 as SNEGSKA (reference sequence). CDR3 length equals 14 residues. The CDR3 DNA follows: TGCAGTGCTAGACAGGGGGCGCAGAACACTGAAGCTTCCTTT. As protein: CSARQGAQNTEASF.

This clonotype was found a few times. The junction departs from germline at one end; a sequencing error may be responsible. V is TRBV7-7 and J is TRBJ2-7; TRBD1 aligns across 7 bases. CDR1 and CDR2 (germline): SSHAT, FNYEAQ (reference sequence). This CDR3 comprises 15 residues. The CDR3 loop is CASSLGRDSSYEQYF. CDR3 sequence (DNA): TGTGCTAGCAGCCTTGGCCGGGACAGTTCCTACGAGCAGTACTTC.

This clonotype has just a few counts. This chain connects TRBV29-1 to TRBJ2-1, with 10 nucleotides matching TRBD2. Germline CDR1 and CDR2: SQVTM and ANQGSEA. V lost 7 bases to trimming and J lost 9 bases; unmatched junction nucleotides: 15. CDR3 length equals 15 residues. The CDR3: CSDAPELAGVLEQFF. CDR3 DNA sequence: TGCAGCGACGCTCCGGAGCTAGCGGGAGTTCTTGAGCAGTTCTTC.

This clonotype was counted between two and nine times. The V and J genes are TRBV5-4 and TRBJ2-2, with a weak D call TRBD2 (6 bases). Germline V lookup: CDR1 SGHNT, CDR2 YYREEE (reference sequence). Trimming left V 4 bases short and J 3 bases short, with 13 bases between. This CDR3 has 15 residues. The CDR3 reads CASSAIAGYTGELFF. DNA of the CDR3: TGTGCCAGCAGCGCTATTGCGGGGTACACCGGGGAGCTGTTTTTT. Together with reference TRBV5-4 and TRBJ2-2, the CDR3 gives the full variable domain: ETGVTQSPTHLIKTRGQQVTLRCSSQSGHNTVSWYQQALGQGPQFIFQYYREEENGRGNFPPRFSGLQFPNYSSELNVNALELDDSALYLCASSAIAGYTGELFFGEGSRLTVL.

This clonotype was seen repeatedly, ten times or more. The chain has TRBV7-2 and TRBJ2-1, with 11 bases aligning to TRBD2. With V trimmed by 3 bases and J by 4 bases, 8 bases remained unmatched. CDR1 is SGHTA and CDR2 is FQGNSA in the germline V gene. The length of the CDR3 is 17 residues. The CDR3 region has the DNA TGTGCCAGCAGCTTGTCCGAAGGACTAGCGGGTTACAATGAGCAGTTCTTC. It is translated as CASSLSEGLAGYNEQFF.

On this clonotype itself: A read error may explain this, as a much larger clone is one base away. This CDR3 is missing its conserved last phenylalanine or tryptophan, likely due to a read error. This chain uses TRBV6-2 or TRBV6-3 with TRBJ2-5; D is unclear. V was trimmed by 0 bases and J by 0 bases, leaving 8 bases between them. The CDR3 sequence is 15 residues long. CDR1 and CDR2 from the germline V gene are MNHEY and SVGEGT. This CDR3 reads CASSYSVADQETQYS. The CDR3 DNA reads as TGTGCCAGCAGTTACTCGGTGGCAGACCAAGAGACCCAGTACTCC.